The subject of this entry is one T cell receptor (beta chain). Its antigen is unknown. The source of the sample is a study of Ad26.COV2.S vaccination and SARS-CoV-2 variants. Study findings and constraints: Recipients given vaccine exceeded placebo recipients in spike-specific TCR breadth.

The treatment denotes: around 19 received Ad26.COV2.S at low or high dose, single or two shots; about 5 received placebo; per-sample allocation not given. Specimens were obtained on day 63 following the first vaccine or placebo injection. Produced via immunoSEQ multiplex PCR; TCRdb's table is partial and in-frame only. The sample contains around 450,000 clones, 89% of which appear only once. Germline CDR1 and CDR2: MNHEY and SVGAGI. The CDR3 sequence is 12 residues long. Trimming stripped 2 bases from V and 4 bases from J, with 5 bases between. Material: peripheral blood, obtained in a trial of Ad26.COV2.S vaccine versus placebo. The clonotype was recovered from a person aged 18 to 65 who received the Ad26.COV2.S COVID-19 vaccine or a placebo. This sequence joins TRBV6-5 and TRBJ2-5; D not certain. CDR3 region: CASSYSVETQYF. In DNA, the CDR3 is TGTGCCAGCAGTTACAGTGTAGAGACCCAGTACTTC.